The T cell receptor beta chain described here comes from a study of identical twins. MiXCR, run by TCRdb on the 5' RACE reads, gives a single entry per CDR3 protein. The data hold some 690,000 distinct CDR3 sequences, with around 21% observed a single time. There are many counts of this clonotype. V dropped 3 bases and J dropped 6 bases, with 6 bases sitting between them. The CDR3 spans 12 residues. These data also formed part of another study, on T cells expressing NK-cell markers. That paper notes: With respect to HCMV, seven of the eight sequenced donors were seropositive, and one was seronegative. Whether expanded NKG2C+ T cell clones were HCMV-specific remained unclear.

Sequenced input: PBMCs. The TCR originated in a woman between 18 and 30 years old in good health. The rearrangement uses TRBV12-3 or TRBV12-4 and TRBJ2-1, with D hard to call. CDR3 sequence reads: CASSLFGNEQFF. CDR3 coding DNA: TGTGCCAGCAGTTTGTTCGGCAATGAGCAGTTCTTC.